Given below is one TCR beta chain in context. There are 16 residues in the CDR3. Germline lookup yields CDR1 SGHTA and CDR2 FQGNSA. Trimming at V came to 2 bases and at J to 8 bases, leaving 14 bases not matched to a gene. Produced via immunoSEQ multiplex PCR; TCRdb's table is partial and in-frame only. The sample consists of fewer than 250,000 clones, 92% of them appearing once. The entry originates in a study of blood T cell repertoires in COVID-19. This clonotype was sampled from a man between 60 and 75 years old with COVID-19, enrolled during active disease. Sequenced: peripheral blood. V gene TRBV7-2 combines with J gene TRBJ2-5; 7 bases match TRBD2. CDR3 residues: CASSLQRGVPGGTQYF. DNA for the CDR3: TGTGCCAGCAGCTTACAGCGGGGAGTCCCGGGGGGAACCCAGTACTTC.